The 26 T cell receptor beta chains reported below all come from one sample, sequenced in a study of cytotoxic CD8 clonotypes in ibrutinib-treated CLL. TCRdb's table, derived via immunoSEQ multiplex PCR, lists solely in-frame clones and lacks some. The table records some 140,000 clones, approximately 89% of them present only once. The sequences come from PBMCs, collected after 12 months of ibrutinib treatment. All receptors derive from a human donor with chronic lymphocytic leukemia.

This clone has a single count. The J gene is TRBJ2-3, the V gene TRBV7-9; maybe TRBD1 (5 bases). The CDR3 spans 14 residues. With 1 base removed from V and 0 bases from J, the gap between germline ends came to 5 bases. Germline CDR1 and CDR2: SEHNR and FQNEAQ (reference sequence). CDR3 sequence: CASSLDRSTDTQYF. CDR3 DNA sequence: TGTGCCAGCAGCTTAGACAGGAGCACAGATACGCAGTATTTT.

V is TRBV4-3 and J is TRBJ1-1; 9 bases agree with TRBD1. Germline V CDR1 and CDR2: LGHNA, YSLEER. The CDR3 covers 15 residues. The trim removed 4 bases at V and 0 bases at J, leaving 3 bases unmatched. The CDR3 reads CASSPDRGLNTEAFF. The CDR3 coding sequence is TGCGCCAGCAGCCCCGACAGGGGGTTGAACACTGAAGCTTTCTTT.

V and J are TRBV27 and TRBJ2-1, with TRBD1 matching 7 bases. From germline, CDR1 is MNHEY and CDR2 SMNVEV (reference sequence). With 4 bases clipped from V and 2 bases from J, the junction kept 2 bases outside the gene matches. The CDR3 covers 14 residues. CDR3 sequence reads: CASSYDRAYNEQFF. The CDR3 nucleotides are TGTGCCAGCAGTTATGACAGGGCCTACAATGAGCAGTTCTTC.

J is TRBJ1-1 and V is TRBV7-2; TRBD1 agrees at 7 bases. CDR1 and CDR2 (germline): SGHTA, FQGNSA. The CDR3 extends over 14 amino acids. The V gene end was trimmed by 5 bases and the J gene end by 7 bases; junction bases not matched to a gene: 10. CDR3 DNA sequence: TGTGCCAGCAGCAACCAGTTGGGACAGAATGAAGCTTTCTTT. It yields the protein CASSNQLGQNEAFF.

The gene calls are TRBV28 and TRBJ2-7; 13 bases align to TRBD2. The V gene's germline CDR1 is MDHEN and CDR2 SYDVKM. Unmatched junction bases numbered 5, after V lost 5 bases and J lost 4 bases. This CDR3 has 15 amino acids. The CDR3 here is CASSPGLAGVYEQYF. For the CDR3, the DNA is TGTGCCAGCAGTCCCGGACTAGCGGGAGTTTACGAGCAGTACTTC.

V is TRBV4-2 and J is TRBJ2-7; 13 bases agree with TRBD2. Germline-derived CDR1 and CDR2 are LGHNA and YNFKEQ. The CDR3 is made up of 16 amino acids. J gave up 5 bases and V 3 bases, and 7 bases lay outside the gene matches. The CDR3 spells CASSHETSGRSDEQYF. In nucleotides, the CDR3 is TGTGCCAGCAGCCACGAGACTAGCGGGAGGTCTGACGAGCAGTACTTC.

This sequence joins TRBV19 and TRBJ2-7; 11 positions match TRBD1. V dropped 10 bases and J dropped 5; count of bases not matched to a gene: 4. The CDR3 totals 12 residues. Per the germline V gene, CDR1 is LNHDA and CDR2 is SQIVND (reference sequence). In DNA, the CDR3 is TGTGCCACCATGGACAGGGGGCACGAGCAGTACTTC. As protein: CATMDRGHEQYF.

This clone appeared a few times. The rearrangement joins TRBV11-2 to TRBJ1-4, with TRBD1 matching 9 bases. J gave up 8 bases and V 5 bases, and 6 bases lay outside the gene matches. CDR1 and CDR2 from the germline V gene are SGHAT and FQNNGV. The length of the CDR3 is 14 residues. CDR3 nucleotides: TGTGCCAGCAGCCTGGGACAGGGTAACGAAAAACTGTTTTTT. Its translation is CASSLGQGNEKLFF. Full variable domain (rest looked up from reference TRBV11-2 and TRBJ1-4): EAGVAQSPRYKIIEKRQSVAFWCNPISGHATLYWYQQILGQGPKLLIQFQNNGVVDDSQLPKDRFSAERLKGVDSTLKIQPAKLEDSAVYLCASSLGQGNEKLFFGSGTQLSVL.

The rearrangement links TRBV2 to TRBJ1-4, with a tentative D call TRBD1 (6 bases). V lost 4 bases and J 0 bases, leaving 9 bases between the germline ends. This CDR3 is 15 amino acids long. Germline values: CDR1 SNHLY, CDR2 FYNNEI. The CDR3 protein is CASSARTATNEKLFF. The CDR3 DNA reads TGTGCCAGCAGTGCCCGGACAGCAACTAATGAAAAACTGTTTTTT. Variable domain in full (rest from reference TRBV2 and TRBJ1-4): EPEVTQTPSHQVTQMGQEVILRCVPISNHLYFYWYRQILGQKVEFLVSFYNNEISEKSEIFDDQFSVERPDGSNFTLKIRSTKLEDSAMYFCASSARTATNEKLFFGSGTQLSVL.

The J gene is TRBJ2-7, the V gene TRBV7-2; D is unclear. Germline V gene lookup returns CDR1 SGHTA and CDR2 FQGNSA. Trimming shortened V by 4 bases and J by 6 bases, and 13 bases separated the two germline ends. The CDR3 has 13 residues. DNA of the CDR3: TGTGCCAGCAGCTCCAACGCGTGGCTCGAGCAGTACTTC. It specifies CASSSNAWLEQYF.

The chain carries TRBV14 and TRBJ2-3, with TRBD1 matching over 7 bases. V gave up 3 bases and J gave up 2 bases; unmatched junction bases: 5. The CDR3 has 15 amino acids. Germline V gives CDR1 SGHDN, CDR2 FVKESK. The CDR3 nucleotides read TGTGCCAGCAGCCAGTTGGACAGGCCCACAGATACGCAGTATTTT. Protein: CASSQLDRPTDTQYF.

Relative to its sample, this clone is large. This rearrangement joins TRBV15 to TRBJ2-7; D gene uncertain. Germline V gene lookup returns CDR1 LNHNV and CDR2 YYDKDF (reference sequence). With 0 bases removed from V and 4 bases from J, the gap between germline ends came to 16 bases. CDR3 length: 16 amino acids. The CDR3 sequence is CATSRDMDAVQYEQYF. CDR3 sequence (DNA): TGTGCCACCAGCAGAGATATGGACGCAGTACAGTACGAGCAGTACTTC.

The chain is built from TRBV6-5 and TRBJ1-1; a possible D gene is TRBD1 (5 bases). CDR1 and CDR2 from the germline V gene are MNHEY and SVGAGI. This CDR3 region has 15 residues. The V end was cut by 5 bases, the J end by 1 base, with 14 bases between. The CDR3 protein is CASSNTGAGNTEAFF. The DNA of the CDR3 is TGTGCCAGCAGTAACACCGGGGCCGGGAACACTGAAGCTTTCTTT.

The gene calls are TRBV4-2 and TRBJ2-1; TRBD1 might be the D (5 bases). V gave up 0 bases and J gave up 5 bases, with 14 bases separating them. The length of the CDR3 is 16 residues. CDR1 and CDR2 from the germline V gene are LGHNA and YNFKEQ. The CDR3 nucleotides are TGTGCCAGCAGCCAAGAATTAACGACAGCCGACAATGAGCAGTTCTTC. It yields the protein CASSQELTTADNEQFF.

V is TRBV6-5 and J is TRBJ2-7; 7 bases are a match to TRBD2. The CDR3 spans 12 residues. CDR1 and CDR2 (germline): MNHEY, SVGAGI. V shed 8 bases, J shed 0 bases, and the junction held 1 base outside the gene matches. CDR3 amino acids: CASRDYSYEQYF. The CDR3 DNA sequence: TGTGCCAGCCGGGACTACTCCTACGAGCAGTACTTC.

CDR3 bases: TGTGCCAGCAGTGAAAATGGCGGGTTTCGCGAGCAGTACTTC. Translated: CASSENGGFREQYF. The chain is built from TRBV6-1 and TRBJ2-7, with a possible D match to TRBD2 (5 bases). V dropped 2 bases and J dropped 6 bases, with 14 bases sitting between them. In germline, CDR1 is MNHNS, CDR2 SASEGT. This CDR3 has 14 amino acids.

This chain connects TRBV4-3 to TRBJ2-2; D unresolved. This CDR3 comprises 14 residues. V lost 9 bases to trimming and J lost 2 bases, with 13 bases between them. The germline gives CDR1 LGHNA, CDR2 YSLEER. The CDR3 bases are TGCGCCAGTGGCTCTGCTGTAAACACCGGGGAGCTGTTTTTT. Translated: CASGSAVNTGELFF.

The chain joins TRBV6-6 to TRBJ2-1; D is unresolved. The ends were cut back, 0 bases at V and 6 bases at J, with 12 bases in the middle. Germline V gene sequence: CDR1 MNHNY, CDR2 SVGAGI (reference sequence). The CDR3 is 15 residues long. The CDR3 loop is CASSYSTSWGNEQFF. The CDR3 DNA follows: TGTGCCAGCAGTTACTCGACAAGTTGGGGCAATGAGCAGTTCTTC.

The rearrangement links TRBV6-5 to TRBJ2-2, with 7 bases aligning to TRBD2. The CDR3 is 14 residues long. V shed 7 bases, J shed 4 bases, and the junction held 6 bases outside the gene matches. Looked up from germline, CDR1 is MNHEY and CDR2 is SVGAGI. The CDR3: CASTLADATGELFF. The CDR3 bases are TGTGCCAGCACCCTAGCGGACGCCACCGGGGAGCTGTTTTTT.

The chain employs TRBV18 and TRBJ2-1, with D perhaps matching TRBD2 (7 bases). Germline V gene data show CDR1 as KGHSH and CDR2 as LQKENI. The V end was cut by 6 bases, the J end by 12 bases, with 27 bases between. The CDR3 runs 16 residues. For the CDR3, the DNA is TGTGCCAGCTCGTCGTCCTTAGCGGGTCAAGAAGGGGGGCAGTTCTTC. Its protein is CASSSSLAGQEGGQFF.

The V gene is TRBV5-1, the J gene TRBJ1-1; D remains unclear. The CDR3 length is 15 residues. Trimming shortened V by 3 bases and J by 0 bases, and 12 bases separated the two germline ends. Per germline, CDR1 SGHRS and CDR2 YFSETQ. DNA of the CDR3: TGCGCCAGCAGCTGGACGGGTGGGGTGAACACTGAAGCTTTCTTT. It encodes CASSWTGGVNTEAFF.

The chain employs TRBV10-3 and TRBJ1-4; TRBD1 matches at 9 bases. The CDR3 loop spans 15 amino acids. From germline, CDR1 is ENHRY and CDR2 SYGVKD. V dropped 0 bases and J dropped 8; count of bases not matched to a gene: 4. The CDR3 here is CAISESGQGEEKLFF. The CDR3 DNA reads TGTGCCATCAGTGAGTCGGGACAGGGAGAAGAAAAACTGTTTTTT.

V is TRBV9 and J is TRBJ1-5, with a weak D call TRBD1 (5 bases). Germline V gene data show CDR1 as SGDLS and CDR2 as YYNGEE. Trimming took off 4 bases at V and 5 bases at J, with 13 bases between the two ends. This CDR3 is 14 amino acids long. Written as DNA, the CDR3 is TGTGCCAGCAGCCCCGGGACTGTTCATCAGCCCCAGCATTTT. This encodes CASSPGTVHQPQHF.

This chain joins TRBV7-8 and TRBJ2-3, with D maybe TRBD2 (5 bases). V was cut by 1 base and J by 4 bases, with 9 bases left in between. This CDR3 has 14 amino acids. CDR1 is SGHVS and CDR2 is FQNEAQ in the germline V gene. The CDR3, as DNA: TGTGCCAGCAGCTTAGGTGCGGGTCCAGATACGCAGTATTTT. As protein: CASSLGAGPDTQYF. Full variable domain (missing parts from reference TRBV7-8 and TRBJ2-3): GAGVSQSPRYKVAKRGQDVALRCDPISGHVSLFWYQQALGQGPEFLTYFQNEAQLDKSGLPSDRFFAERPEGSVSTLKIQRTQQEDSAVYLCASSLGAGPDTQYFGPGTRLTVL.

The CDR3 bases are TGTGCCAGCAGTGAAAACAGGGAGGCAAATGGCTACACCTTC. Protein sequence: CASSENREANGYTF. This rearrangement joins TRBV2 to TRBJ1-2, with D possibly being TRBD1 (6 bases). The CDR3 extends over 14 amino acids. CDR1 and CDR2 from the germline V gene are SNHLY and FYNNEI. The V end lost 2 bases, the J end lost 6 bases, and 13 bases lay between the germline ends.

J is TRBJ2-1 and V is TRBV6-4, with D tentatively TRBD2 (6 bases). V was pared by 6 bases and J by 6 bases, with 12 bases between. The CDR3 runs 13 residues. In germline, CDR1 is MRHNA, CDR2 SNTAGT. The CDR3 DNA sequence: TGTGCCAGCAGAGGACCGGGACTCAATGAGCAGTTCTTC. Amino acids: CASRGPGLNEQFF.